This T cell receptor (beta chain) is drawn from a study of response to subunit inactivated influenza vaccine. The CDR3 sequence is 16 residues long. V was cut by 2 bases and J by 0 bases, with 15 bases left in between. CDR1 SGHRS and CDR2 YFSETQ come from the germline V gene. TCRdb fed the RT-PCR reads into MiXCR, producing one record per CDR3 protein. The table includes over 450,000 distinct CDR3 sequences, about an eighth detected once. In its sample, this clonotype was seen many times. This sample comprised PBMCs from blood, obtained 40 to 50 days after vaccination. The V and J genes are TRBV5-1 and TRBJ2-7; D gene uncertain. This receptor was taken from a middle-aged man who received an inactivated influenza vaccine. The CDR3 bases are TGCGCCAGCAGCTTTAGGGCAACAAGGAGCTCCTACGAGCAGTACTTC. Its translation: CASSFRATRSSYEQYF.